This T cell receptor beta chain was captured by sequencing in a study of metastatic and nonmetastatic thyroid tumors. Across the whole study: Malignant and benign thyroid patients had repertoires compared in peripheral blood and tumor or nodule tissue. Study findings and constraints: Compared with benign nodules, malignant thyroid tumors were reported to have significantly higher TCR beta diversity in both blood and tumor.

Per the authors' pipeline: CDR3 was compared across clinicopathological groups, and the resulting differences were used to build a distant-metastasis classifier for papillary thyroid cancer. TCRdb recomputed clones from the PCR reads via MiXCR. These V and J calls derive from TCRdb rather than the authors' analysis. Of thousands of clones in the sample, under 30% were seen once. Many counts were recorded for this clone. The antigen remains unidentified. Trimming removed 6 bases from V and 2 bases from J; junction bases left unmatched: 6. The germline gives CDR1 LGHDT, CDR2 YNNKEL (reference sequence). The CDR3 is made up of 15 amino acids. All patients reached thyroid surgery having received no treatment beforehand.

This clonotype was obtained from a female donor with papillary thyroid cancer or a benign thyroid nodule (not recorded which). Some clones in this sample may be carry-over from other donors' samples. V usage is TRBV3-1 and J usage is TRBJ2-1, with 8 positions matching TRBD2. Sequenced: tumor tissue. CDR3 coding DNA: TGTGCCAGCAGACCGGGACTAGGGGCCTACAATGAGCAGTTCTTC. As protein: CASRPGLGAYNEQFF.